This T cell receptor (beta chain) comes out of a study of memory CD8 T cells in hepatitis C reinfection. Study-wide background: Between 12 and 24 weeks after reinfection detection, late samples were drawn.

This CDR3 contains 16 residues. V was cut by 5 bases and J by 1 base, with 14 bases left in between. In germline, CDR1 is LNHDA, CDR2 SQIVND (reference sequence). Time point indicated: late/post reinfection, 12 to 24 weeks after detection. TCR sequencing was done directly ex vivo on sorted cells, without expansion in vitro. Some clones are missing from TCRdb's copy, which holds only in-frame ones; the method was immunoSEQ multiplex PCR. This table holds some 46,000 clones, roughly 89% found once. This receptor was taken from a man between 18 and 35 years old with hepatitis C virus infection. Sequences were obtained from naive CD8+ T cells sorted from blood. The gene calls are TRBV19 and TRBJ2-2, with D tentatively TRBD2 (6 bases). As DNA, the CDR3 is TGTGCCAGTAGTCGTGCTCACGGGGGGAACACCGGGGAGCTGTTTTTT. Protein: CASSRAHGGNTGELFF.